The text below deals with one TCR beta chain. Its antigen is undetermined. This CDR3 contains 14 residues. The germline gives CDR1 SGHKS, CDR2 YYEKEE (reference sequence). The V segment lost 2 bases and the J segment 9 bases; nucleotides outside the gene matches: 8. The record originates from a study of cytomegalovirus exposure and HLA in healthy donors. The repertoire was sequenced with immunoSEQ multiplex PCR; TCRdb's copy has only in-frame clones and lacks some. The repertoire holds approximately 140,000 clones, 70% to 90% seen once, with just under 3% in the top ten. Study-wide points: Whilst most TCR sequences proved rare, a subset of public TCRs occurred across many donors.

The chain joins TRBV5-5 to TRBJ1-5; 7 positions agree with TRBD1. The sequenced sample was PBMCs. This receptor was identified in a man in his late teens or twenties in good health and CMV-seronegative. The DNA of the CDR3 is TGTGCCAGCAGCTTAGGTCCAGGGGGATCGCCCCAGCATTTT. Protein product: CASSLGPGGSPQHF. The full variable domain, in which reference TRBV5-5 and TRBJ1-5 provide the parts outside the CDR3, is DAGVTQSPTHLIKTRGQQVTLRCSPISGHKSVSWYQQVLGQGPQFIFQYYEKEERGRGNFPDRFSARQFPNYSSELNVNALLLGDSALYLCASSLGPGGSPQHFGDGTRLSIL.